These 4 T cell receptor beta chains originate from one sample sequenced in a study of T cell repertoires and HLA-DP antigens. Sequencing was performed with immunoSEQ multiplex PCR; in TCRdb, only in-frame clones are kept and a portion is missing. The repertoire consists of about 89,000 clones, with around nine tenths occurring once and the leading ten covering roughly 1.6%. These receptors are not linked to any known antigen. What was sequenced was CD4+ T cells from PBMCs. These receptors were obtained from a man between 50 and 59 years old in good health and CMV-seronegative.

This clone has more than one count but fewer than ten. This chain uses TRBV21-1 with TRBJ2-7; the table names TRBD2, a call not compared with the DNA. TRBV21-1 is designated a pseudogene. This CDR3 is built from 13 residues. The DNA for the CDR3 is TGTGCCGGGGGGGAAAAACCCCTAGTCGAGCAGTACTTC. Translated, it gives CAGGEKPLVEQYF.

The rearrangement uses TRBV5-1 and TRBJ2-3; 7 bases line up with TRBD1. Germline V gene data show CDR1 as SGHRS and CDR2 as YFSETQ. With V trimmed by 0 bases and J by 0 bases, 13 bases remained unmatched. The CDR3 extends over 19 amino acids. The CDR3 nucleotides read TGCGCCAGCAGCTTGGGAAATTACAGGGGAAGAGCTAGCACAGATACGCAGTATTTT. Translation: CASSLGNYRGRASTDTQYF.

The chain uses TRBV14 and TRBJ2-7, with 9 nucleotides matching TRBD1. The germline gives CDR1 SGHDN, CDR2 FVKESK. This CDR3 comprises 16 residues. V gave up 0 bases and J gave up 2 bases; unmatched junction bases: 5. CDR3 sequence: CASSQDPGQGTYEQYF. The CDR3 nucleotides read TGTGCCAGCAGCCAAGATCCGGGACAGGGAACCTACGAGCAGTACTTC.

The rearrangement joins TRBV6-5 to TRBJ1-2; D is ambiguous. Germline CDR1 reads MNHEY; CDR2 reads SVGAGI. V was clipped by 6 bases and J by 8 bases, with 13 bases between them. The CDR3 consists of 12 residues. CDR3 amino acids: CASSLAAHGYTF. CDR3 coding DNA: TGTGCCAGCAGCCTGGCAGCCCACGGCTACACCTTC.